These T cell receptor beta chains were read from a single sample in a study of T cell changes during pregnancy in multiple sclerosis. Only in-frame clones appear in the TCRdb table, and some are missing; sequencing was by immunoSEQ multiplex PCR. In the table there are about 40,000 clones, roughly 94% of which are singletons. Source: peripheral blood, taken in the third trimester of pregnancy. Source of these receptors: a female donor with multiple sclerosis, enrolled in a pregnancy study. CDR3s include the opening cysteine and the closing phenylalanine or tryptophan. Each record gives: V gene, D gene, CDR3 length, J gene, clone size, CDR3 DNA, CDR3 protein. D genes are given only for firm matches. Some rows have no size entry. The others give once, few or many, or a class for an expanded clone.

v_call: TRBV5-1
d_call: .
cdr3_length: 14
j_call: TRBJ2-1
clone_size: once
cdr3_nt: TGCGCCAGCAGCCCACCCGGACAGCTCAATGAGCAGTTCTTC
cdr3_aa: CASSPPGQLNEQFF

v_call: TRBV4-3
d_call: .
cdr3_length: 16
j_call: TRBJ2-6
clone_size: .
cdr3_nt: TGCGCCAGCAGCCAAGATAGGGGTTCAGGGGCCAACGTCCTGACTTTC
cdr3_aa: CASSQDRGSGANVLTF

v_call: TRBV9
d_call: TRBD2
cdr3_length: 17
j_call: TRBJ2-2
clone_size: .
cdr3_nt: TGTGCCAGCAGCCACTCTCAAGCGGGAGGGCCTGCCGGGGAGCTGTTTTTT
cdr3_aa: CASSHSQAGGPAGELFF

v_call: TRBV7-6
d_call: .
cdr3_length: 15
j_call: TRBJ2-7
clone_size: .
cdr3_nt: TGTGCCAGCAGCCCAGATCCGACAGCAAATTACGAGCAGTACTTC
cdr3_aa: CASSPDPTANYEQYF

v_call: TRBV14
d_call: TRBD1
cdr3_length: 16
j_call: TRBJ2-3
clone_size: .
cdr3_nt: TGTGCCAGCAGCCACCCTAGACAGGGATTTGCAGATACGCAGTATTTT
cdr3_aa: CASSHPRQGFADTQYF

v_call: TRBV19
d_call: .
cdr3_length: 14
j_call: TRBJ1-5
clone_size: .
cdr3_nt: TGTGCCAGTAGTATTTGGGGGGGCAATCAGCCCCAGCATTTT
cdr3_aa: CASSIWGGNQPQHF

v_call: TRBV9
d_call: TRBD2
cdr3_length: 14
j_call: TRBJ2-1
clone_size: .
cdr3_nt: TGTGCCACAAACCCGGCGGGAGGGCTCGATGAGCAGTTCTTC
cdr3_aa: CATNPAGGLDEQFF

v_call: TRBV7-9
d_call: TRBD1
cdr3_length: 13
j_call: TRBJ1-2
clone_size: .
cdr3_nt: TGTGCCAGCAGCTTAACACAGGGGGTCGGCTACACCTTC
cdr3_aa: CASSLTQGVGYTF

v_call: TRBV21-1
d_call: .
cdr3_length: 16
j_call: TRBJ2-1
clone_size: .
cdr3_nt: TGTGCCAGCAGCTGGCCTGAACGGGGGTTCTACAATGAGCAGTTCTTC
cdr3_aa: CASSWPERGFYNEQFF

v_call: TRBV4-1
d_call: .
cdr3_length: 15
j_call: TRBJ1-1
clone_size: .
cdr3_nt: TGCGCCAGCAGCCAAGATCGTCAGGGTGGATTAGGAGCTTTCTTT
cdr3_aa: CASSQDRQGGLGAFF

v_call: TRBV6-5
d_call: .
cdr3_length: 13
j_call: TRBJ2-3
clone_size: .
cdr3_nt: TGTGCCAGCAGTCCCTCGGGATGGGATACGCAGTATTTT
cdr3_aa: CASSPSGWDTQYF

v_call: TRBV6-1
d_call: .
cdr3_length: 14
j_call: TRBJ1-2
clone_size: once
cdr3_nt: TGTGCCAGCAGTCTGTCAGGCGTGGACTATGGCTACACCTTC
cdr3_aa: CASSLSGVDYGYTF

v_call: TRBV29-1
d_call: TRBD1
cdr3_length: 15
j_call: TRBJ1-2
clone_size: .
cdr3_nt: TGCAGCGTCCTGGACAGGGGGCAGGGTAACTATGGCTACACCTTC
cdr3_aa: CSVLDRGQGNYGYTF

v_call: TRBV14
d_call: TRBD2
cdr3_length: 15
j_call: TRBJ2-1
clone_size: .
cdr3_nt: TGTGCCAGCAGCCAATTTAGCGGGAGCTACAATGAGCAGTTCTTC
cdr3_aa: CASSQFSGSYNEQFF

v_call: TRBV18
d_call: TRBD1
cdr3_length: 16
j_call: TRBJ2-1
clone_size: .
cdr3_nt: TGTGCCAGCTCACGACGGACAGGGGCCATATACAATGAGCAGTTCTTC
cdr3_aa: CASSRRTGAIYNEQFF

v_call: TRBV19
d_call: .
cdr3_length: 12
j_call: TRBJ2-1
clone_size: .
cdr3_nt: TGTGCCAGTAGTATCGTCGGGAGTGAGCAGTTCTTC
cdr3_aa: CASSIVGSEQFF

v_call: TRBV19
d_call: TRBD1
cdr3_length: 17
j_call: TRBJ1-2
clone_size: .
cdr3_nt: TGTGCCAGTAGTAAGACCGGGACAGGGTTTGTAACGGGAGGCTACACCTTC
cdr3_aa: CASSKTGTGFVTGGYTF

v_call: TRBV18
d_call: TRBD2
cdr3_length: 16
j_call: TRBJ2-1
clone_size: .
cdr3_nt: TGTGCCAGCTCCCTTTCAGCGGGAGGGCCGTTTAATGAGCAGTTCTTC
cdr3_aa: CASSLSAGGPFNEQFF

v_call: TRBV5-5
d_call: TRBD1
cdr3_length: 15
j_call: TRBJ2-1
clone_size: .
cdr3_nt: TGTGCCAGCAGCTCGGGACAGGGAAGACACAATGAGCAGTTCTTC
cdr3_aa: CASSSGQGRHNEQFF

v_call: TRBV7-6
d_call: TRBD1
cdr3_length: 17
j_call: TRBJ2-7
clone_size: .
cdr3_nt: TGTGCCAGCAGCCCCTACCGGACAGGGCGCCTTACCTACGAGCAGTACTTC
cdr3_aa: CASSPYRTGRLTYEQYF

v_call: TRBV7-9
d_call: .
cdr3_length: 12
j_call: TRBJ1-1
clone_size: .
cdr3_nt: TGTGCCAGCAGCTCACAGGGAACTGAAGCTTTCTTT
cdr3_aa: CASSSQGTEAFF

v_call: TRBV4-2
d_call: TRBD1
cdr3_length: 16
j_call: TRBJ1-1
clone_size: .
cdr3_nt: TGTGCCAGCAGCCAAGATCTTGGAGGGGGCGGCACTGAAGCTTTCTTT
cdr3_aa: CASSQDLGGGGTEAFF

v_call: TRBV4-1
d_call: TRBD2
cdr3_length: 17
j_call: TRBJ2-3
clone_size: .
cdr3_nt: TGCGCCAGCAGCCAAGGGACTAGCGGGAGGGCGGGAGATACGCAGTATTTT
cdr3_aa: CASSQGTSGRAGDTQYF

v_call: TRBV11-2
d_call: TRBD1
cdr3_length: 15
j_call: TRBJ1-1
clone_size: .
cdr3_nt: TGTGCCAGCAGCCGGGACAGATCCTTTAACACTGAAGCTTTCTTT
cdr3_aa: CASSRDRSFNTEAFF

v_call: TRBV11-1
d_call: TRBD1
cdr3_length: 15
j_call: TRBJ2-1
clone_size: once
cdr3_nt: TGTGCCAGCAGCTTCGCAGGGGGCTACCACAATGAGCAGTTCTTC
cdr3_aa: CASSFAGGYHNEQFF

v_call: TRBV20-1
d_call: .
cdr3_length: 11
j_call: TRBJ2-3
clone_size: .
cdr3_nt: TGCAGTGCTAGACCCGGGGATACGCAGTATTTT
cdr3_aa: CSARPGDTQYF

v_call: TRBV28
d_call: .
cdr3_length: 14
j_call: TRBJ2-7
clone_size: .
cdr3_nt: TGTGCCAGCAGTGCGACAGGAGAATACTACGAGCAGTACTTC
cdr3_aa: CASSATGEYYEQYF

v_call: TRBV6-1
d_call: .
cdr3_length: 15
j_call: TRBJ2-6
clone_size: .
cdr3_nt: TGTGCCAGCAGTTTTTCGAGTGCTGGGGCCAACGTCCTGACTTTC
cdr3_aa: CASSFSSAGANVLTF

v_call: TRBV9
d_call: .
cdr3_length: 14
j_call: TRBJ2-3
clone_size: .
cdr3_nt: TGTGCCAGCAGCGTGGGAGATAGCACAGATACGCAGTATTTT
cdr3_aa: CASSVGDSTDTQYF

v_call: TRBV2
d_call: TRBD1
cdr3_length: 15
j_call: TRBJ1-1
clone_size: .
cdr3_nt: TGTGCCAGCAGGAGGACAGGGGCGTTGAACACTGAAGCTTTCTTT
cdr3_aa: CASRRTGALNTEAFF

v_call: TRBV19
d_call: TRBD2
cdr3_length: 15
j_call: TRBJ2-3
clone_size: .
cdr3_nt: TGTGCCAGCGGGATGGGACTAGCGGGAACAGATACGCAGTATTTT
cdr3_aa: CASGMGLAGTDTQYF

v_call: TRBV27
d_call: .
cdr3_length: 16
j_call: TRBJ2-3
clone_size: .
cdr3_nt: TGTGCCAGCAGTTTACGTGCGGGCGGGCGCACAGATACGCAGTATTTT
cdr3_aa: CASSLRAGGRTDTQYF

v_call: TRBV2
d_call: TRBD2
cdr3_length: 15
j_call: TRBJ2-1
clone_size: .
cdr3_nt: TGTGCCAGCCTGGGGACTAGCGACTCCTACAATGAGCAGTTCTTC
cdr3_aa: CASLGTSDSYNEQFF

v_call: TRBV29-1
d_call: .
cdr3_length: 14
j_call: TRBJ2-6
clone_size: .
cdr3_nt: TGCAGCGTTGACGGGTCTTCTGGGGCCAACGTCCTGACTTTC
cdr3_aa: CSVDGSSGANVLTF

v_call: TRBV15
d_call: .
cdr3_length: 16
j_call: TRBJ2-2
clone_size: .
cdr3_nt: TGTGCCACCAGCAGAGAGGACATACAGAACACCGGGGAGCTGTTTTTT
cdr3_aa: CATSREDIQNTGELFF

v_call: TRBV5-1
d_call: .
cdr3_length: 14
j_call: TRBJ1-4
clone_size: .
cdr3_nt: TGCGCCAGCAGCTTGGGACAGTCTAATGAAAAACTGTTTTTT
cdr3_aa: CASSLGQSNEKLFF

v_call: TRBV11-2
d_call: TRBD2
cdr3_length: 14
j_call: TRBJ2-7
clone_size: .
cdr3_nt: TGTGCCAGCGCCCCCTCAGCGGGGGCCTACGAGCAGTACTTC
cdr3_aa: CASAPSAGAYEQYF

v_call: TRBV29-1
d_call: TRBD1
cdr3_length: 12
j_call: TRBJ2-5
clone_size: .
cdr3_nt: TGCAGCGTTGACAGGGGGCGGGAGACCCAGTACTTC
cdr3_aa: CSVDRGRETQYF

v_call: TRBV19
d_call: .
cdr3_length: 14
j_call: TRBJ2-7
clone_size: .
cdr3_nt: TGTGCCAGTAGTAGGGGGGACGGATTATACGAGCAGTACTTC
cdr3_aa: CASSRGDGLYEQYF

v_call: TRBV13
d_call: TRBD1
cdr3_length: 14
j_call: TRBJ2-7
clone_size: .
cdr3_nt: TGTGCCAGCAGCCAGACAGGGGGTGACTACGAGCAGTACTTC
cdr3_aa: CASSQTGGDYEQYF

v_call: TRBV9
d_call: .
cdr3_length: 17
j_call: TRBJ1-1
clone_size: .
cdr3_nt: TGTGCCAGCCCCCCAAGACAGGCAACGAGGAGAAACACTGAAGCTTTCTTT
cdr3_aa: CASPPRQATRRNTEAFF

v_call: TRBV7-3
d_call: TRBD2
cdr3_length: 16
j_call: TRBJ2-1
clone_size: .
cdr3_nt: TGTGCCAGCAGCTTCGGGGGGGGGCCACCTCCAAGGGAGCAGTTCTTC
cdr3_aa: CASSFGGGPPPREQFF

v_call: TRBV7-9
d_call: TRBD1
cdr3_length: 15
j_call: TRBJ2-3
clone_size: .
cdr3_nt: TGTGCCAGCAGGTTCGGGACAGGCCTTGGGGATACGCAGTATTTT
cdr3_aa: CASRFGTGLGDTQYF

v_call: TRBV10-3
d_call: .
cdr3_length: 15
j_call: TRBJ2-2
clone_size: .
cdr3_nt: TGTGCCATCAGTGAGACAGGGGGGGACACCGGGGAGCTGTTTTTT
cdr3_aa: CAISETGGDTGELFF

v_call: TRBV19
d_call: TRBD2
cdr3_length: 15
j_call: TRBJ2-2
clone_size: .
cdr3_nt: TGTGCCAGTAAGCCTGCGGGGGTTGGGACCGGGGAGCTGTTTTTT
cdr3_aa: CASKPAGVGTGELFF

v_call: TRBV28
d_call: .
cdr3_length: 13
j_call: TRBJ1-1
clone_size: .
cdr3_nt: TGTGCCAGCAGTTTCCCAGGGGCCCCTGAAGCTTTCTTT
cdr3_aa: CASSFPGAPEAFF